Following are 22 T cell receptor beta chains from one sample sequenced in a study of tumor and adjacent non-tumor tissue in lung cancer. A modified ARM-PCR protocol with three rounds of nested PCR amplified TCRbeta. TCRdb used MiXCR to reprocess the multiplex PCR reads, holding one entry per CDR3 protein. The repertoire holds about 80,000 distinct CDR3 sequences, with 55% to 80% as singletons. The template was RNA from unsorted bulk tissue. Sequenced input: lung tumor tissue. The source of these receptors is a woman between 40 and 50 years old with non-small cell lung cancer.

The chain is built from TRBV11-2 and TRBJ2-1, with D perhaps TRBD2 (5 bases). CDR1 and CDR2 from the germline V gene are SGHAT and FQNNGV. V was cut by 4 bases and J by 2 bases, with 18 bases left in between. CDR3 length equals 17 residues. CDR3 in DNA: TGTGCCAGCAGCTCTTTCCTGGGAGTAGTTACCTACAATGAGCAGTTCTTC. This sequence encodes CASSSFLGVVTYNEQFF. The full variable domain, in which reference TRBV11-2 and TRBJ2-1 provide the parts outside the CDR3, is EAGVAQSPRYKIIEKRQSVAFWCNPISGHATLYWYQQILGQGPKLLIQFQNNGVVDDSQLPKDRFSAERLKGVDSTLKIQPAKLEDSAVYLCASSSFLGVVTYNEQFFGPGTRLTVL.

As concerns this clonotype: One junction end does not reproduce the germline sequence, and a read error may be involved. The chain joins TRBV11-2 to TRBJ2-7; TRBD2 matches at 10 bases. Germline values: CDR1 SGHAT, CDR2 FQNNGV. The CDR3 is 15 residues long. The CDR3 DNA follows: TGTGCCAGCAGCCACCCCAGGACTAGCGGATACGATCAGTATTTC. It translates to CASSHPRTSGYDQYF.

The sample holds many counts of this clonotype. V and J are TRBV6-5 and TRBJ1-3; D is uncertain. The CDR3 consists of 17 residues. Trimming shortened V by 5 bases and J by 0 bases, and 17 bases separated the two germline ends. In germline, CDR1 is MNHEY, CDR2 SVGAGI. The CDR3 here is CASSLTGLSFSGNTIYF. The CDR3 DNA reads TGTGCCAGCAGTCTTACGGGCCTCTCATTCTCTGGAAACACCATATATTTT.

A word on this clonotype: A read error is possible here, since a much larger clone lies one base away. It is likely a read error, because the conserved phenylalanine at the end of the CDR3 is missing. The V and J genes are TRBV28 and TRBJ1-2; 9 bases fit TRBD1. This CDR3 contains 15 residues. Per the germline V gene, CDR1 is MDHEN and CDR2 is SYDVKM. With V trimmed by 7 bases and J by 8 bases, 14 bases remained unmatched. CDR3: CASIETGTGFWGYTL. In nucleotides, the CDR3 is TGTGCCAGCATTGAGACCGGGACAGGGTTTTGGGGCTACACCTTA.

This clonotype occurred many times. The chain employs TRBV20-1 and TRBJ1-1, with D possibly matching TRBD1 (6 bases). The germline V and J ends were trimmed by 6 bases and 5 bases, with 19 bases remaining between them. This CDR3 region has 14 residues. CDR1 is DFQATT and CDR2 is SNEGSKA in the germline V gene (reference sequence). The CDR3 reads CSAPYKGVGTEAFF. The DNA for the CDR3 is TGCAGTGCCCCTTACAAGGGGGTAGGAACTGAAGCTTTCTTT.

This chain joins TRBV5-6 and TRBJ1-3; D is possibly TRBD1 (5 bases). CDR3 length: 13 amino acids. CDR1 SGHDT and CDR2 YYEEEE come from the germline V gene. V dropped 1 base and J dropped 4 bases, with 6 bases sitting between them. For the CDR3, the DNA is TGTGCCAGCAGCTTGTGGGGGGGAAACACCATATATTTT. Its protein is CASSLWGGNTIYF.

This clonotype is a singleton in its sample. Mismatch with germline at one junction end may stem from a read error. The CDR3 loop is CASISSIGTGPSYEQYF. DNA of the CDR3: TGTGCCAGCATTTCGAGCATTGGGACAGGGCCCTCCTACGAGCAATACTTC. V is TRBV28 and J is TRBJ2-7; 9 bases line up with TRBD1. The CDR3 spans 17 residues. The V gene's germline CDR1 is MDHEN and CDR2 SYDVKM.

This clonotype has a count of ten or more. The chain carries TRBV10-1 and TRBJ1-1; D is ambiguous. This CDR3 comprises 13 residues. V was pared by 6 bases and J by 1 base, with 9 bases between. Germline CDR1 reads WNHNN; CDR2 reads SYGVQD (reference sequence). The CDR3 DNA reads TGCGCCAGCAGGACGGCCAAGAACACTGAAGCTTTCTTT. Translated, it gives CASRTAKNTEAFF.

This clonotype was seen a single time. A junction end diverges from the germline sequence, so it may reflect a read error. CDR3 sequence: CSVESGGSVANVLTF. The CDR3 coding sequence is TGCAGCGTTGAATCTGGGGGCTCTGTGGCCAACGTCCTGACTTTC. The gene calls are TRBV29-1 and TRBJ2-6, with D perhaps TRBD1 (6 bases). The CDR3 totals 15 residues. The germline gives CDR1 SQVTM, CDR2 ANQGSEA.

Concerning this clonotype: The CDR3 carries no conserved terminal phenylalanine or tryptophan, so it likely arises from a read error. Written as DNA, the CDR3 is TGTGCCAGCTGCGCTAGCGGGGAGTCCACAGATACGCAGTATTTA. Its protein product is CASCASGESTDTQYL. The V gene is TRBV11-3, the J gene TRBJ2-3; 9 bases agree with TRBD2. With 8 bases clipped from V and 2 bases from J, the junction kept 8 bases outside the gene matches. CDR3 size: 15 residues. CDR1 and CDR2 from the germline V gene are SGHNT and YENEEA.

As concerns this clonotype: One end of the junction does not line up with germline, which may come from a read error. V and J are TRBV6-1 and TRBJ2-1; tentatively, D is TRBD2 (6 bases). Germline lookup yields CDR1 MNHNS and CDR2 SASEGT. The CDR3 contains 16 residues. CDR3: CTSSEAGGSSYNEQFF. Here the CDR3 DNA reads TGTACCAGCAGCGAAGCCGGGGGAAGCTCCTACAATGAGCAGTTCTTC.

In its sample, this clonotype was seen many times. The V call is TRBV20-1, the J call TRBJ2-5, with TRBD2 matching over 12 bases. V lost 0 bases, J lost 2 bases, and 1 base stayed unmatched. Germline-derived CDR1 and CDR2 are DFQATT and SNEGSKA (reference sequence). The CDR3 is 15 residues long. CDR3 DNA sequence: TGCAGTGCTAGAGATCTAGCGGGGGGGCAAGAGACCCAGTACTTC. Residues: CSARDLAGGQETQYF.

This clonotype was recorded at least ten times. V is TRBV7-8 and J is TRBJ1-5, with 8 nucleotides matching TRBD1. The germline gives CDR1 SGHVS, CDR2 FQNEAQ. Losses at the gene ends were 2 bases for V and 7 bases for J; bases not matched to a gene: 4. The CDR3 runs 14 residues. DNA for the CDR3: TGTGCCAGCAGCTTATTTGACAGGGGACAGCCCCAGCATTTT. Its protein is CASSLFDRGQPQHF.

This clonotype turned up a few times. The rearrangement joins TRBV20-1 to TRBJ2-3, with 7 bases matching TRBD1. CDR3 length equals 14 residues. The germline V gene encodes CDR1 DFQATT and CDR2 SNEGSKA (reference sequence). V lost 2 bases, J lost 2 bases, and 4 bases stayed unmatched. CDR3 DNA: TGCAGTGCTAGACAAACAGGGGCCACAGATACGCAGTATTTT. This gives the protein CSARQTGATDTQYF.

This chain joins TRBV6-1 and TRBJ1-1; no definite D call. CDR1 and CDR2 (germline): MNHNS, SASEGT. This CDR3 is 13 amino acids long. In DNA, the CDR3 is TGTGTCAACACCAATCCACCAAATAGCGAAGCTTTCTTT. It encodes CVNTNPPNSEAFF.

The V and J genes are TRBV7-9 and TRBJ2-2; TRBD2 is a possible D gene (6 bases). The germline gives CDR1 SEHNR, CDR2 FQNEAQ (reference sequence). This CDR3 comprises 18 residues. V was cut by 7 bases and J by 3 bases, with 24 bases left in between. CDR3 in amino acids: CASIYRTNGSIDTGELFF. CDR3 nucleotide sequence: TGTGCCAGCATCTATCGGACTAACGGGAGTATCGACACCGGGGAGCTGTTTTTT.

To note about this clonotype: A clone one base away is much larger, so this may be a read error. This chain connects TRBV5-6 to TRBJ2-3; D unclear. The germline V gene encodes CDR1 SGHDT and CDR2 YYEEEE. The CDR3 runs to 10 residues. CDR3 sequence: CTSSLGTQYF. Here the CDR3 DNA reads TGTACCAGCAGCTTGGGTACGCAGTATTTT.

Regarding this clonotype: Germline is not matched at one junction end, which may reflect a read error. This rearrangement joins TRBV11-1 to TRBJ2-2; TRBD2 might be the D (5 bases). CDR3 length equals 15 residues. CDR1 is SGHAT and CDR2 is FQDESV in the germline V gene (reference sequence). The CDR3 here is CVSSFRAIGTGVLFF. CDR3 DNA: TGTGTCAGCAGCTTCCGGGCAATAGGAACCGGGGTGCTGTTTTTT.

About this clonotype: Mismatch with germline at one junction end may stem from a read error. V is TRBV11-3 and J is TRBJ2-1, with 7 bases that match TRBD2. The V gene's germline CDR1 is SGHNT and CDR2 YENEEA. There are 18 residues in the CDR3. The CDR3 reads CANSLGLVVGGYYNEQFF. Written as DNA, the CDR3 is TGTGCCAACAGCCTCGGACTAGTCGTGGGTGGCTACTACAATGAGCAGTTCTTC.

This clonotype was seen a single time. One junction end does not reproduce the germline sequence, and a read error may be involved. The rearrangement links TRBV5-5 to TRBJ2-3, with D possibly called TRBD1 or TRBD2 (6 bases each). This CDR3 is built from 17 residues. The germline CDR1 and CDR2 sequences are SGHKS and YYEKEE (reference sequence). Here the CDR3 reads CASSLEARGGPTDRQYF. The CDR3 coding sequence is TGTGCCAGCAGCTTGGAGGCTAGAGGGGGGCCGACAGATAGGCAGTATTTT.

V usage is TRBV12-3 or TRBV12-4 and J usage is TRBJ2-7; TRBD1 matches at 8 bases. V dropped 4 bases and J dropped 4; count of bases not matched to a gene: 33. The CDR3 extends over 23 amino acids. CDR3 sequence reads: CASSSGQGWNIPEKSNERYEQYF. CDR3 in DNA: TGTGCCAGCAGTTCAGGACAGGGTTGGAATATACCCGAAAAATCAAACGAGCGATACGAGCAGTACTTC.

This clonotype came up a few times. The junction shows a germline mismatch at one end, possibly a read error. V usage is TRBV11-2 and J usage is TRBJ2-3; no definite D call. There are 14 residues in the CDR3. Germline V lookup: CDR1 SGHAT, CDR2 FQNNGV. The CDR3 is CASSPLSAADMQYF. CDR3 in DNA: TGTGCCAGTAGTCCTCTAAGCGCGGCAGATATGCAGTATTTT.